This T cell receptor (beta chain) stems from a study of a mutant IDH1 vaccine in newly diagnosed glioma. The CDR3 runs 14 residues. Trimming pared 4 bases from V and 0 bases from J, leaving 10 bases between. Looked up from germline, CDR1 is SGHTS and CDR2 is YDEGEE. Noted time point: week 5, during vaccination. Topical imiquimod was applied with each vaccine dose, which held 300 ug of mutant IDH1 20-mer peptide. Some clones are missing from TCRdb's copy, which holds only in-frame ones; the method was immunoSEQ multiplex PCR. This table holds more than 25,000 clones, 60% to 80% found once. Remarks on this clone: Its antigen remains unknown.

Material: PBMCs, obtained from a glioma patient whose treatment included an IDH1 peptide vaccine. This sequence joins TRBV5-8 and TRBJ1-1; D remains unclear. This receptor was obtained from a middle-aged man with glioma. In DNA, the CDR3 is TGTGCCAGCAGCGTGGGGATGATGAACACTGAAGCTTTCTTT. Residues: CASSVGMMNTEAFF.